This is a list of T cell receptor beta chains from one sample in a study of control samples from healthy donors and cancer patients. Here immunoSEQ multiplex PCR was the method, and the copy in TCRdb shows in-frame clones only, minus some. The table has under 75,000 clones, roughly 85% seen once. Sequencing was done on a sample of blood. These receptors came from a man aged 35 to 55 in good health. Each CDR3 is given with its conserved first and last residue. D genes are given only for firm matches. Only some rows state a clone size, as once, few, many or a class for expanded clones.

j_call: TRBJ2-5; d_call: .; v_call: TRBV7-3; clone_size: .; cdr3_aa: CASSLGWQETQYF; cdr3_nt: TGTGCCAGCAGTCTAGGATGGCAAGAGACCCAGTACTTC
j_call: TRBJ1-2; d_call: TRBD1; v_call: TRBV5-6; clone_size: .; cdr3_aa: CASSLDQGAFIYGYTF; cdr3_nt: TGTGCCAGCAGCTTGGACCAGGGGGCTTTTATCTATGGCTACACCTTC
j_call: TRBJ2-7; d_call: .; v_call: TRBV28; clone_size: few; cdr3_aa: CASSLGVQALSYEQYF; cdr3_nt: TGTGCCAGCAGTTTAGGTGTACAGGCACTCTCCTACGAGCAGTACTTC
j_call: TRBJ2-1; d_call: TRBD2; v_call: TRBV5-1; clone_size: .; cdr3_aa: CASSQSSGGTYNEQFF; cdr3_nt: TGCGCCAGCAGCCAATCTAGCGGGGGGACATACAATGAGCAGTTCTTC
j_call: TRBJ2-2; d_call: TRBD1; v_call: TRBV7-3; clone_size: .; cdr3_aa: CASSSTPPGQGVKGTGELFF; cdr3_nt: TGTGCCAGCAGCAGCACCCCCCCGGGACAGGGGGTAAAAGGCACCGGGGAGCTGTTTTTT
j_call: TRBJ2-1; d_call: TRBD1; v_call: TRBV14; clone_size: .; cdr3_aa: CASSQRTGDGLREQFF; cdr3_nt: TGTGCCAGCAGCCAAAGGACAGGGGACGGCTTGCGTGAGCAGTTCTTC
j_call: TRBJ2-7; d_call: .; v_call: TRBV19; clone_size: .; cdr3_aa: CASSIGGDYEQYF; cdr3_nt: TGTGCCAGTAGTATCGGGGGAGACTACGAGCAGTACTTC
j_call: TRBJ1-1; d_call: .; v_call: TRBV7-8; clone_size: .; cdr3_aa: CASSFALNTEAFF; cdr3_nt: TGTGCCAGCAGCTTCGCACTAAACACTGAAGCTTTCTTT
j_call: TRBJ1-4; d_call: .; v_call: TRBV30; clone_size: .; cdr3_aa: CAWSGAAGNEKLFF; cdr3_nt: TGTGCCTGGAGTGGAGCAGCGGGAAATGAAAAACTGTTTTTT
j_call: TRBJ1-2; d_call: TRBD1; v_call: TRBV11-3; clone_size: .; cdr3_aa: CASSLAQGDYGYTF; cdr3_nt: TGTGCCAGCAGCTTAGCACAGGGGGACTATGGCTACACCTTC
j_call: TRBJ1-1; d_call: .; v_call: TRBV6-5; clone_size: .; cdr3_aa: CASSRGGLNTEAFF; cdr3_nt: TGTGCCAGCAGCCGCGGGGGACTGAACACTGAAGCTTTCTTT
j_call: TRBJ1-6; d_call: TRBD1; v_call: TRBV28; clone_size: .; cdr3_aa: CASSPSRGLGSPLHF; cdr3_nt: TGTGCCAGCAGCCCGTCCAGGGGGTTAGGTTCACCCCTCCACTTT
j_call: TRBJ2-2; d_call: .; v_call: TRBV5-5; clone_size: .; cdr3_aa: CASSLGSGESGELFF; cdr3_nt: TGTGCCAGCAGCTTGGGCTCGGGGGAGAGCGGGGAGCTGTTTTTT
j_call: TRBJ1-2; d_call: .; v_call: TRBV20-1; clone_size: .; cdr3_aa: CSAPWGYTF; cdr3_nt: TGCAGTGCCCCGTGGGGCTACACCTTC
j_call: TRBJ1-2; d_call: .; v_call: TRBV27; clone_size: .; cdr3_aa: CASSSPQEWGYTF; cdr3_nt: TGTGCCAGCAGTTCCCCCCAGGAATGGGGCTACACCTTC
j_call: TRBJ1-5; d_call: .; v_call: TRBV7-2; clone_size: .; cdr3_aa: CASSLFRVVQPQHF; cdr3_nt: TGTGCCAGCAGCTTATTTCGGGTCGTGCAGCCCCAGCATTTT
j_call: TRBJ2-3; d_call: TRBD2; v_call: TRBV7-2; clone_size: .; cdr3_aa: CASSLEDGGVPVTDTQYF; cdr3_nt: TGTGCCAGCAGCTTAGAGGACGGGGGGGTACCTGTCACAGATACGCAGTATTTT
j_call: TRBJ2-3; d_call: TRBD2; v_call: TRBV27; clone_size: .; cdr3_aa: CASSLSRTSGSDTQYF; cdr3_nt: TGTGCCAGCAGTTTATCTAGGACTAGCGGGTCAGATACGCAGTATTTT
j_call: TRBJ2-4; d_call: .; v_call: TRBV2; clone_size: .; cdr3_aa: CASSEPATKNIQYF; cdr3_nt: TGTGCCAGCAGTGAACCCGCCACCAAAAACATTCAGTACTTC
j_call: TRBJ2-1; d_call: TRBD2; v_call: TRBV7-2; clone_size: .; cdr3_aa: CASSSPRLAGGNYHEQFF; cdr3_nt: TGTGCCAGCAGCTCCCCACGACTAGCGGGGGGGAATTACCATGAGCAGTTCTTC
j_call: TRBJ1-5; d_call: .; v_call: TRBV18; clone_size: .; cdr3_aa: CASSPTDSNQPQHF; cdr3_nt: TGTGCCAGCTCACCGACAGATAGCAATCAGCCCCAGCATTTT
j_call: TRBJ2-3; d_call: TRBD2; v_call: TRBV5-1; clone_size: .; cdr3_aa: CASSTSVPSTDTQYF; cdr3_nt: TGCGCCAGCAGCACTAGCGTCCCTAGCACAGATACGCAGTATTTT
j_call: TRBJ2-7; d_call: .; v_call: TRBV3-1/TRBV3-2; clone_size: .; cdr3_aa: CASNPGDRTNEQYF; cdr3_nt: TGTGCCAGCAACCCTGGCGACAGGACGAACGAGCAGTACTTC
j_call: TRBJ1-5; d_call: .; v_call: TRBV4-1; clone_size: few; cdr3_aa: CASSQANQPQHF; cdr3_nt: TGCGCCAGCAGCCAGGCCAATCAGCCCCAGCATTTT
j_call: TRBJ1-1; d_call: .; v_call: TRBV28; clone_size: .; cdr3_aa: CASSLYAGGGTEAFF; cdr3_nt: TGTGCCAGCAGTTTATACGCAGGCGGGGGGACTGAAGCTTTCTTT
j_call: TRBJ1-1; d_call: .; v_call: TRBV5-4; clone_size: once; cdr3_aa: CASSAGGTPNTEAFF; cdr3_nt: TGTGCCAGCAGCGCGGGTGGGACCCCGAACACTGAAGCTTTCTTT
j_call: TRBJ1-4; d_call: .; v_call: TRBV7-9; clone_size: .; cdr3_aa: CASSLEGRHNEKLFF; cdr3_nt: TGTGCCAGCAGCTTAGAGGGACGGCATAATGAAAAACTGTTTTTT
j_call: TRBJ2-1; d_call: TRBD1; v_call: TRBV29-1; clone_size: .; cdr3_aa: CSVLERAGGFDEQFF; cdr3_nt: TGCAGCGTTCTTGAACGAGCAGGGGGCTTCGATGAGCAGTTCTTC
j_call: TRBJ2-7; d_call: .; v_call: TRBV12-3/TRBV12-4; clone_size: .; cdr3_aa: CASSPGVTYEQYF; cdr3_nt: TGTGCCAGCAGCCCGGGGGTAACCTACGAGCAGTACTTC
j_call: TRBJ2-2; d_call: .; v_call: TRBV9; clone_size: .; cdr3_aa: CASSVEAGAGELFF; cdr3_nt: TGTGCCAGCAGCGTAGAGGCAGGTGCGGGGGAGCTGTTTTTT
j_call: TRBJ2-2; d_call: .; v_call: TRBV7-3; clone_size: .; cdr3_aa: CASSFAPIGTTGELFF; cdr3_nt: TGTGCCAGCAGCTTCGCCCCGATTGGAACGACCGGGGAGCTGTTTTTT
j_call: TRBJ2-7; d_call: .; v_call: TRBV5-8; clone_size: .; cdr3_aa: CASSLDSLQAYEQYF; cdr3_nt: TGTGCCAGCAGCTTGGATTCTCTTCAGGCTTACGAGCAGTACTTC
j_call: TRBJ1-1; d_call: TRBD1; v_call: TRBV7-2; clone_size: .; cdr3_aa: CASSDRQGSGSEAFF; cdr3_nt: TGTGCCAGCAGCGACCGACAGGGGTCAGGGTCTGAAGCTTTCTTT
j_call: TRBJ2-1; d_call: .; v_call: TRBV10-3; clone_size: .; cdr3_aa: CAISEPRDRLVHEQFF; cdr3_nt: TGTGCCATCAGTGAACCCAGAGACAGACTAGTCCATGAGCAGTTCTTC
j_call: TRBJ2-7; d_call: .; v_call: TRBV5-1; clone_size: once; cdr3_aa: CASSLALGIGAGQSYEQYF; cdr3_nt: TGCGCCAGCAGCTTGGCACTTGGTATTGGGGCCGGCCAATCCTACGAGCAGTACTTC
j_call: TRBJ1-3; d_call: .; v_call: TRBV6-6; clone_size: .; cdr3_aa: CASSPPGSFSGNTIYF; cdr3_nt: TGTGCCAGCAGCCCACCGGGAAGTTTCTCTGGAAACACCATATATTTT
j_call: TRBJ2-3; d_call: TRBD1; v_call: TRBV6-5; clone_size: .; cdr3_aa: CASRPEGAGTDTQYF; cdr3_nt: TGTGCCAGCAGACCCGAGGGGGCCGGCACAGATACGCAGTATTTT
j_call: TRBJ2-4; d_call: TRBD1; v_call: TRBV5-1; clone_size: .; cdr3_aa: CASSPGQGDKNIQYF; cdr3_nt: TGCGCCAGCAGCCCGGGACAGGGGGACAAAAACATTCAGTACTTC
j_call: TRBJ1-1; d_call: .; v_call: TRBV13; clone_size: .; cdr3_aa: CASSSLGAAQGTEAFF; cdr3_nt: TGTGCCAGCAGCTCCTTGGGGGCAGCCCAGGGGACTGAAGCTTTCTTT
j_call: TRBJ2-3; d_call: .; v_call: TRBV6-4; clone_size: .; cdr3_aa: CASSDSGEDTQYF; cdr3_nt: TGTGCCAGCAGTGACTCGGGGGAAGATACGCAGTATTTT
j_call: TRBJ2-5; d_call: .; v_call: TRBV28; clone_size: .; cdr3_aa: CASSLLSQGTQYF; cdr3_nt: TGTGCCAGCAGTTTACTGAGTCAGGGGACCCAGTACTTC